This is a list of T cell receptor beta chains from one sample in a study of beta chain features in type 1 diabetes. Data came from immunoSEQ multiplex PCR; TCRdb stores just in-frame clones and leaves some out. This table has 300,000 or so clones, under 8.5% appearing once. Specimen: central memory CD4+ T cells from blood. The receptors derive from a young woman in good health. CDR3s include the opening cysteine and the closing phenylalanine or tryptophan. Fields, in order: V gene, D gene, CDR3 length, J gene, clone size, CDR3 protein, CDR3 DNA. A D gene is named only where the DNA matches it firmly. Where a row states a size, it is once, few, many or the class of an expanded clone; other rows omit it.

TRBV28	NA	15	TRBJ2-7	few	CASSGLVGANYEQYF	TGTGCCAGCAGTGGCCTGGTGGGGGCGAACTACGAGCAGTACTTC
TRBV5-1	NA	15	TRBJ2-3	NA	CASSLSGVGPDTQYF	TGCGCCAGCAGCTTGTCGGGAGTGGGGCCAGATACGCAGTATTTT
TRBV11-1	NA	11	TRBJ2-1	many	CASSQIYEQFF	TGTGCCAGCAGCCAAATCTATGAGCAGTTCTTC
TRBV7-2	NA	13	TRBJ2-7	few	CASAAWESGEQYF	TGTGCCAGCGCCGCGTGGGAATCCGGGGAGCAGTACTTC
TRBV10-2	NA	14	TRBJ2-3	NA	CASSERSYTDTQYF	TGCGCCAGCAGTGAGCGGAGTTACACAGATACGCAGTATTTT
TRBV6-6	TRBD2	14	TRBJ2-5	NA	CVSSYGLAKETQYF	TGTGTCAGCAGTTACGGACTAGCGAAAGAGACCCAGTACTTC
TRBV5-1	NA	13	TRBJ2-3	few	CASSLGSTDTQYF	TGCGCCAGCAGCTTGGGGAGCACAGATACGCAGTATTTT
TRBV29-1	TRBD1	14	TRBJ1-1	NA	CSVEFRGQKTEAFF	TGCAGCGTTGAATTTAGGGGACAGAAAACTGAAGCTTTCTTT
TRBV18	NA	16	TRBJ2-5	few	CASSPPGRPSRETQYF	TGTGCCAGCTCCCCGCCGGGCAGGCCCTCTAGAGAGACCCAGTACTTC
TRBV28	TRBD2	16	TRBJ2-7	NA	CASSFGRLAGRYEQYF	TGTGCCAGCAGTTTCGGTAGACTAGCGGGGCGGTACGAGCAGTACTTC
TRBV5-1	NA	17	TRBJ2-1	few	CASSEVGGASGRNEQFF	TGCGCCAGCAGCGAAGTGGGCGGGGCCTCGGGTAGGAATGAGCAGTTCTTC
TRBV27	NA	16	TRBJ2-3	NA	CASSLRQGGERDTQYF	TGTGCCAGCAGTTTACGGCAGGGGGGGGAACGGGATACGCAGTATTTT
TRBV21-1	NA	16	TRBJ1-1	NA	CASSISRNSHDTEAFF	TGTGCCAGCAGCATATCACGGAACAGTCACGACACTGAAGCTTTCTTT
TRBV2	TRBD1	16	TRBJ2-5	few	CASSVARGTVRETQYF	TGTGCCAGCAGTGTTGCCCGAGGGACAGTACGAGAGACCCAGTACTTC
TRBV28	TRBD1	14	TRBJ1-1	many	CASSPGQRNTEAFF	TGTGCCAGCAGCCCGGGACAGCGGAACACTGAAGCTTTCTTT
TRBV4-2	TRBD2	17	TRBJ2-3	few	CASSFPASGRKGNTQYF	TGTGCCAGCAGCTTTCCGGCTAGCGGGAGAAAGGGGAATACGCAGTATTTT
TRBV11-2	NA	15	TRBJ2-1	few	CASSLEGAPYNEQFF	TGTGCCAGCAGCTTAGAGGGAGCTCCTTACAATGAGCAGTTCTTC
TRBV10-3	TRBD2	15	TRBJ2-1	many	CAISEVSGEYNEQFF	TGTGCCATCAGTGAAGTTAGCGGGGAGTACAATGAGCAGTTCTTC
TRBV14	NA	15	TRBJ2-2	many	CASSHWTENTGELFF	TGTGCCAGCAGCCATTGGACAGAGAACACCGGGGAGCTGTTTTTT
TRBV6-6	NA	14	TRBJ2-7	NA	CASSYSIQGGEQYF	TGTGCCAGCAGTTACTCGATACAGGGAGGCGAGCAGTACTTC
TRBV15	NA	14	TRBJ2-2	many	CATSRDRGTGELFF	TGTGCCACCAGCAGAGATCGGGGGACCGGGGAGCTGTTTTTT
TRBV5-4	TRBD2	15	TRBJ2-5	NA	CASSFRTGLIETQYF	TGTGCCAGCAGCTTTAGGACGGGACTAATAGAGACCCAGTACTTC
TRBV9	NA	13	TRBJ2-1	few	CASSAQYRQEQFF	TGTGCCAGCAGCGCCCAATATCGCCAAGAGCAGTTCTTC
TRBV18	NA	14	TRBJ1-1	NA	CASSLQQRNTEAFF	TGTGCCAGCTCACTACAACAGAGGAACACTGAAGCTTTCTTT
TRBV7-3	NA	13	TRBJ1-1	few	CASSLTQNTEAFF	TGTGCCAGCAGCTTAACCCAGAACACTGAAGCTTTCTTT
TRBV7-2	NA	14	TRBJ1-1	many	CASSLALTNTEAFF	TGTGCCAGCAGCTTAGCGCTTACAAACACTGAAGCTTTCTTT
TRBV6-5	TRBD1	13	TRBJ2-7	few	CASIQQGQGKQYF	TGTGCCAGCATCCAGCAGGGACAGGGAAAGCAGTACTTC
TRBV27	TRBD2	16	TRBJ2-3	few	CASGYLTSGSTDTQYF	TGTGCCAGCGGCTATTTGACTAGCGGATCCACAGATACGCAGTATTTT
TRBV7-2	NA	13	TRBJ2-1	many	CASSLRFSDEQFF	TGTGCCAGCAGCTTACGCTTCAGCGACGAGCAGTTCTTC
TRBV28	NA	16	TRBJ1-4	few	CASSSIQGSTNEKLFF	TGTGCCAGCAGTTCCATCCAGGGATCAACTAATGAAAAACTGTTTTTT
TRBV19	NA	16	TRBJ2-1	NA	CASSTQGGGVTNEQFF	TGTGCCAGTAGCACTCAGGGCGGTGGGGTCACAAATGAGCAGTTCTTC
TRBV5-1	TRBD2	15	TRBJ2-3	NA	CASSPAVAGADTQYF	TGCGCCAGCAGCCCGGCGGTAGCGGGAGCGGATACGCAGTATTTT
TRBV7-6	NA	15	TRBJ2-6	few	CASSLVGSGANVLTF	TGTGCCAGCAGCTTAGTAGGTTCTGGGGCCAACGTCCTGACTTTC
TRBV6-5	NA	15	TRBJ1-1	few	CASSVFVTGNTEAFF	TGTGCCAGCAGTGTGTTCGTGACAGGGAACACTGAAGCTTTCTTT
TRBV4-2	NA	16	TRBJ1-1	NA	CASSQDYGGANTEAFF	TGTGCCAGCAGCCAAGATTACGGGGGCGCGAACACTGAAGCTTTCTTT
TRBV15	NA	14	TRBJ2-3	NA	CATSILQGADTQYF	TGTGCCACCAGCATTCTCCAGGGCGCAGATACGCAGTATTTT
TRBV15	NA	17	TRBJ1-1	NA	CATSRALLGQLNTEAFF	TGTGCCACCAGCAGGGCACTATTAGGACAGCTGAACACTGAAGCTTTCTTT
TRBV18	TRBD1	14	TRBJ2-5	NA	CASSVGTGAETQYF	TGTGCCAGCTCAGTCGGGACAGGGGCTGAGACCCAGTACTTC
TRBV11-1	TRBD2	12	TRBJ2-1	few	CASSSWTSVLFF	TGTGCCAGCAGCTCCTGGACTAGCGTTTTGTTCTTC
TRBV18	NA	16	TRBJ2-5	NA	CASSPAGQSRGETQYF	TGTGCCAGCTCACCAGCTGGACAGTCGAGGGGAGAGACCCAGTACTTC
TRBV7-3	TRBD2	14	TRBJ2-3	NA	CASSFSSGPDTQYF	TGTGCCAGCAGCTTTTCTAGCGGCCCAGATACGCAGTATTTT
TRBV9	TRBD2	14	TRBJ2-1	few	CASSVGLAYNEQFF	TGTGCCAGCAGCGTCGGACTAGCTTACAATGAGCAGTTCTTC
TRBV4-1	NA	13	TRBJ2-7	NA	CASSQDSRGEQYF	TGCGCCAGCAGCCAAGATTCACGGGGAGAGCAGTACTTC
TRBV28	TRBD1	16	TRBJ1-2	few	CASIEFGQGIDYGYTF	TGTGCCAGCATTGAATTCGGACAGGGGATTGACTATGGCTACACCTTC
TRBV5-1	NA	12	TRBJ2-1	few	CASSSRDNEQFF	TGCGCCAGCAGCTCAAGAGACAATGAGCAGTTCTTC
TRBV13	NA	16	TRBJ2-2	many	CASSLGSLGNTGELFF	TGTGCCAGCAGCTTAGGGAGTTTGGGGAACACCGGGGAGCTGTTTTTT
TRBV6-6	NA	12	TRBJ1-3	NA	CASSTSGNTIYF	TGTGCCAGCAGTACTTCTGGAAACACCATATATTTT